The entry below describes one T cell receptor (beta chain). Its target is unknown. The record originates from a study of shared clonotypes between healthy human individuals. Data came from immunoSEQ multiplex PCR; TCRdb stores just in-frame clones and leaves some out. The sample records 1.4 million or so clones, approximately 98.5% being singletons. Findings of the study overall: Among a few donors, roughly 5% of naive CD4 clonotypes were found in common. Non-shared clonotypes showed lower generation probabilities than clonotypes common to all four donors.

Sequencing used naive CD4+ T cells sorted from blood. As to subset: CD45RA+ positively selected. The TCR sequence derives from a man younger than 45 in good health.

The CDR3 loop reads CASSARDRGYYEQYF. The CDR3 DNA follows: TGTGCCAGCAGCGCCCGGGACAGGGGGTACTACGAGCAGTACTTC. The genes are TRBV9 and TRBJ2-7; 11 bases are shared with TRBD1. The germline gives CDR1 SGDLS, CDR2 YYNGEE. The CDR3 length is 15 residues. The V and J ends lost 3 bases and 3 bases, in that order; junction bases with no gene match: 5.